This T cell receptor (beta chain) comes out of a study of blood T cells in healthy people across ages. At the level of the study: The template switching approach captured approximately one barcoded beta molecule for every two T cells.

In this sample, this clonotype turned up many times. Primed by a sample-barcoded 5' primer and a J-beta primer mix, a second PCR proceeded for about 6 to 11 cycles. TCRdb used MiXCR to reprocess the 5' RACE reads, holding one entry per CDR3 protein. The sample lists approximately 1.5 million distinct CDR3 sequences, around 35% occurring once. The receptor comes from a woman aged 25 to 39 in good health. Sequences were obtained from blood.

The CDR3 region is CASSPYWGDHPSSYNEQFF. CDR3 DNA: TGTGCCAGCAGTCCCTATTGGGGGGACCACCCTAGCTCCTACAATGAGCAGTTCTTC. The chain uses TRBV12-3 or TRBV12-4 and TRBJ2-1; D possibly corresponds to TRBD2 (6 bases). The CDR3 is made up of 19 amino acids. V shed 5 bases and J shed 0 bases, with 23 bases lying between them.